These T cell receptor beta chains were read from a single sample in a study of control samples from healthy donors and cancer patients. Here immunoSEQ multiplex PCR was the method, and the copy in TCRdb shows in-frame clones only, minus some. The sample contains fewer than 60,000 clones, 87% of which appear only once. Source material: PBMCs. Receptors originate from a woman aged 55-70 years with lung cancer. CDR3s include the opening cysteine and the closing phenylalanine or tryptophan. A D gene is named only where the DNA matches it firmly. Not all rows give a size; the values are once, few, many and, for expanded clones, a class.

v_gene: TRBV6-5
j_gene: TRBJ2-7
d_gene: TRBD1
abundance: .
CDR3aa: CATGPGQSYEQYF
CDR3nt: TGTGCCACCGGACCGGGACAGTCCTACGAGCAGTACTTC

v_gene: TRBV2
j_gene: TRBJ2-5
d_gene: .
abundance: .
CDR3aa: CASRIQVTTETQYF
CDR3nt: TGTGCCAGCAGAATACAGGTCACCACTGAGACCCAGTACTTC

v_gene: TRBV9
j_gene: TRBJ2-3
d_gene: TRBD2
abundance: .
CDR3aa: CASSGLAGAVLYF
CDR3nt: TGTGCCAGCAGCGGACTAGCGGGGGCCGTTCTGTATTTT

v_gene: TRBV5-1
j_gene: TRBJ2-1
d_gene: TRBD1
abundance: .
CDR3aa: CASQQGGPYNEQFF
CDR3nt: TGCGCCAGCCAACAAGGGGGCCCCTACAATGAGCAGTTCTTC

v_gene: TRBV7-8
j_gene: TRBJ1-1
d_gene: .
abundance: .
CDR3aa: CASSFHGTEAFF
CDR3nt: TGTGCCAGCAGCTTCCACGGTACTGAAGCTTTCTTT

v_gene: TRBV5-1
j_gene: TRBJ1-1
d_gene: TRBD1
abundance: once
CDR3aa: CASSLAGQGPWDTEAFF
CDR3nt: TGCGCCAGCAGCTTGGCGGGACAGGGTCCCTGGGACACTGAAGCTTTCTTT

v_gene: TRBV11-2
j_gene: TRBJ1-1
d_gene: .
abundance: .
CDR3aa: CASRLGSDNTEAFF
CDR3nt: TGTGCCAGCAGGTTGGGCTCGGACAACACTGAAGCTTTCTTT

v_gene: TRBV18
j_gene: TRBJ1-1
d_gene: .
abundance: .
CDR3aa: CASSPPEGVNTEAFF
CDR3nt: TGTGCCAGCTCACCACCCGAAGGGGTGAACACTGAAGCTTTCTTT

v_gene: TRBV6-5
j_gene: TRBJ1-1
d_gene: TRBD1
abundance: .
CDR3aa: CASSYGTGVITEAFF
CDR3nt: TGTGCCAGCAGTTACGGAACAGGGGTGATCACTGAAGCTTTCTTT

v_gene: TRBV3-1/TRBV3-2
j_gene: TRBJ2-1
d_gene: .
abundance: .
CDR3aa: CASSQGGGGHNEQFF
CDR3nt: TGTGCCAGCAGCCAAGGGGGAGGGGGCCACAATGAGCAGTTCTTC

v_gene: TRBV7-3
j_gene: TRBJ2-1
d_gene: TRBD2
abundance: few
CDR3aa: CASSLVASGGANEQFF
CDR3nt: TGTGCCAGCAGCTTAGTAGCTAGCGGGGGGGCTAATGAGCAGTTCTTC

v_gene: TRBV4-1
j_gene: TRBJ1-5
d_gene: .
abundance: .
CDR3aa: CASSQDGHPTQPQHF
CDR3nt: TGCGCCAGCAGCCAAGATGGGCACCCGACTCAGCCCCAGCATTTT

v_gene: TRBV5-1
j_gene: TRBJ2-5
d_gene: .
abundance: .
CDR3aa: CASSLAEQETQYF
CDR3nt: TGCGCCAGCAGCTTGGCCGAACAAGAGACCCAGTACTTC

v_gene: TRBV6-5
j_gene: TRBJ1-2
d_gene: .
abundance: .
CDR3aa: CASSSPVNYGYTF
CDR3nt: TGTGCCAGCAGTTCCCCGGTTAACTATGGCTACACCTTC

v_gene: TRBV19
j_gene: TRBJ1-5
d_gene: .
abundance: .
CDR3aa: CASTMDRVRGLRNQPQHF
CDR3nt: TGTGCCAGTACAATGGACCGGGTCCGGGGTTTGCGCAATCAGCCCCAGCATTTT

v_gene: TRBV3-1/TRBV3-2
j_gene: TRBJ1-2
d_gene: .
abundance: .
CDR3aa: CASSPEWDGVGYTF
CDR3nt: TGTGCCAGCAGCCCGGAGTGGGACGGGGTCGGCTACACCTTC

v_gene: TRBV7-8
j_gene: TRBJ1-4
d_gene: TRBD1
abundance: few
CDR3aa: CASSGNQGANNEKLFF
CDR3nt: TGTGCCAGCAGCGGAAACCAGGGGGCCAATAATGAAAAACTGTTTTTT

v_gene: TRBV28
j_gene: TRBJ1-6
d_gene: TRBD1
abundance: .
CDR3aa: CASSSSGTGGGPLHF
CDR3nt: TGTGCCAGCAGTTCCTCCGGGACAGGGGGTGGTCCCCTCCACTTT

v_gene: TRBV30
j_gene: TRBJ1-1
d_gene: .
abundance: .
CDR3aa: CAWKGLGNTEAFF
CDR3nt: TGTGCCTGGAAAGGCCTCGGGAACACTGAAGCTTTCTTT

v_gene: TRBV9
j_gene: TRBJ2-4
d_gene: TRBD1
abundance: .
CDR3aa: CASSVGVTGKNIQYF
CDR3nt: TGTGCCAGCAGCGTAGGAGTGACAGGGAAAAACATTCAGTACTTC

v_gene: TRBV9
j_gene: TRBJ2-2
d_gene: .
abundance: .
CDR3aa: CASSVGPDNTGELFF
CDR3nt: TGTGCCAGCAGCGTTGGCCCGGATAACACCGGGGAGCTGTTTTTT

v_gene: TRBV2
j_gene: TRBJ2-7
d_gene: TRBD1
abundance: .
CDR3aa: CASSTPGQGNEQYF
CDR3nt: TGTGCCAGCAGTACCCCGGGACAGGGCAACGAGCAGTACTTC

v_gene: TRBV11-3
j_gene: TRBJ1-4
d_gene: .
abundance: .
CDR3aa: CARLSPYNEKLFF
CDR3nt: TGTGCCAGACTTAGTCCCTATAATGAAAAACTGTTTTTT

v_gene: TRBV4-1
j_gene: TRBJ1-2
d_gene: .
abundance: .
CDR3aa: CASSRPLTGSYGYTF
CDR3nt: TGCGCCAGCAGCCGACCACTCACAGGGTCCTATGGCTACACCTTC

v_gene: TRBV5-1
j_gene: TRBJ2-2
d_gene: .
abundance: .
CDR3aa: CASSFGPNTGELFF
CDR3nt: TGCGCCAGCAGCTTCGGACCAAACACCGGGGAGCTGTTTTTT